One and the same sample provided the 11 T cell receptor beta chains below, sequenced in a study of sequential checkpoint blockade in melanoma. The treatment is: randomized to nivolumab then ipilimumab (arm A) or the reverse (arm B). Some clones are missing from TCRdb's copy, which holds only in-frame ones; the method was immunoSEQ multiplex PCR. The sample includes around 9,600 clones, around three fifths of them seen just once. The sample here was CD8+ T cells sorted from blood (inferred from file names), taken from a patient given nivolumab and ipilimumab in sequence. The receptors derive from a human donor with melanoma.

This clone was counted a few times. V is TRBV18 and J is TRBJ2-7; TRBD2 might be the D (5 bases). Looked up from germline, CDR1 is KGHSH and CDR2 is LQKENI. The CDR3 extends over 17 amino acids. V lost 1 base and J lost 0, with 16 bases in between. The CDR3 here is CASSPREQFRSSYEQYF. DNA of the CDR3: TGTGCCAGCTCACCACGGGAGCAGTTTCGAAGCTCCTACGAGCAGTACTTC.

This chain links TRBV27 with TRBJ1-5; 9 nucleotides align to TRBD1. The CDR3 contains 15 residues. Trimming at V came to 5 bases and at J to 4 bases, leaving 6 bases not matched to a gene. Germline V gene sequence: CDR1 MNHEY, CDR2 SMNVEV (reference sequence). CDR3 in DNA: TGTGCCAGCAGTCCCCGGGACAGGGAAAATCAGCCCCAGCATTTT. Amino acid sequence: CASSPRDRENQPQHF.

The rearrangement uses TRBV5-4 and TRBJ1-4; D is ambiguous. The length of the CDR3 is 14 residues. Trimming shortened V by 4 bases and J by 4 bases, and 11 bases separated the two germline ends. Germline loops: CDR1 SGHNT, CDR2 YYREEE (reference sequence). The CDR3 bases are TGTGCCAGCAGCACCCTAGACGTTAATGAAAAACTGTTTTTT. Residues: CASSTLDVNEKLFF.

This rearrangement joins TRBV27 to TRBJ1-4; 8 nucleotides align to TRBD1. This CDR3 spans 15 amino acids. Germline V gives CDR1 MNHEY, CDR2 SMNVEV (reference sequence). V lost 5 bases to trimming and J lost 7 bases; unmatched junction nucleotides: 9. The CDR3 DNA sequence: TGTGCCAGCAGTCCGCGGACAGGGAGGGGTGAAAAACTGTTTTTT. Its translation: CASSPRTGRGEKLFF.

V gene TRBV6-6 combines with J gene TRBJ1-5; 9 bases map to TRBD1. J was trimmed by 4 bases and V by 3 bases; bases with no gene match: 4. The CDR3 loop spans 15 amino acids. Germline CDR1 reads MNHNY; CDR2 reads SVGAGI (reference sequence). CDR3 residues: CASSYGTGSNQPQHF. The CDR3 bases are TGTGCCAGCAGTTATGGGACAGGGAGTAATCAGCCCCAGCATTTT.

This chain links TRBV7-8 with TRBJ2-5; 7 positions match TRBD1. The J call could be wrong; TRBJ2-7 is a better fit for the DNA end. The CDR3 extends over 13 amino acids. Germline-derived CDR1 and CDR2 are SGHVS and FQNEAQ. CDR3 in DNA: TGTGCCAGCAGCTTCGGCAGGGGGTACGAGCAGTACTTC. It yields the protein CASSFGRGYEQYF.

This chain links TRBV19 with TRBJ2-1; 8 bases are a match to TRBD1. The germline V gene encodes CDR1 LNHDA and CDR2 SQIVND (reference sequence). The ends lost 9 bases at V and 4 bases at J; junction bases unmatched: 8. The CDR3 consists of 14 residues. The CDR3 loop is CASFQGAPYNEQFF. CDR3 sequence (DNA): TGTGCCAGCTTCCAGGGGGCTCCTTACAATGAGCAGTTCTTC.

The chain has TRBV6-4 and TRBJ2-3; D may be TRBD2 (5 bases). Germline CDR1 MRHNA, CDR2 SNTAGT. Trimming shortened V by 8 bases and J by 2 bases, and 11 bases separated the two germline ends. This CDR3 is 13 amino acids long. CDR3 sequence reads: CASRGLDTDTQYF. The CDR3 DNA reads TGTGCCAGCCGGGGTCTTGACACAGATACGCAGTATTTT.

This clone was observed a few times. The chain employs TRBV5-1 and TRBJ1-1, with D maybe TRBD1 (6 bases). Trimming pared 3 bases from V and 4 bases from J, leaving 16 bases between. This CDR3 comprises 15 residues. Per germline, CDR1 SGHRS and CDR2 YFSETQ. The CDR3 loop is CASSWNGQLSTEAFF. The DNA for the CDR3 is TGCGCCAGCAGCTGGAATGGACAGCTCTCCACTGAAGCTTTCTTT.

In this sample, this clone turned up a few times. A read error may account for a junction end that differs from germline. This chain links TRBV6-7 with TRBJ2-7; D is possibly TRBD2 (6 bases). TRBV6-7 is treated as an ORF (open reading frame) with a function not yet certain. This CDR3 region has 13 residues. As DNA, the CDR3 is TGTGCCAGCAGTGACTCGTCGGAGGGCGAGCAGTACTTC. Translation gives CASSDSSEGEQYF.

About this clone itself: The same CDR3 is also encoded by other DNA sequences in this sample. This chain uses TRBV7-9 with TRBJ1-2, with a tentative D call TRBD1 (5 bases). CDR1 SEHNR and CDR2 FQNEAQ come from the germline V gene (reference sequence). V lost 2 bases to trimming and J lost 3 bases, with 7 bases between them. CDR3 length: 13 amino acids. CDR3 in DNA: TGTGCCAGCAGCTTACAGGGCGACTATGGCTACACCTTC. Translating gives CASSLQGDYGYTF.